The 32 T cell receptor beta chains listed next were all sequenced from one sample in a study of cytomegalovirus exposure and HLA in healthy donors. Vbeta (60) and Jbeta (13) primers were used in the PCR. The assay was immunoSEQ multiplex PCR, and TCRdb's table has in-frame clones only and misses some. The profile shows approximately 140,000 clones, around four fifths of them singletons. The sequenced sample was PBMCs. These receptor sequences come from a young man in good health and CMV-seronegative.

In this sample, this clone turned up once. The chain is built from TRBV4-1 and TRBJ2-3, with TRBD1 as a possible D gene (7 bases). CDR3 size: 16 residues. Per germline, CDR1 MGHRA and CDR2 YSYEKL. V lost 0 bases, J lost 4 bases, and 14 bases lay in between. CDR3 amino acids: CASSQDGRGVPDTQYF. The DNA of the CDR3 is TGCGCCAGCAGCCAAGATGGCAGGGGGGTCCCAGATACGCAGTATTTT.

This clone was seen a few times. This sequence joins TRBV6-5 and TRBJ1-6; TRBD1 matches at 8 bases. The trim removed 6 bases at V and 9 bases at J, leaving 1 base unmatched. Germline V gene sequence: CDR1 MNHEY, CDR2 SVGAGI. The CDR3 consists of 12 residues. CDR3 sequence (DNA): TGTGCCAGCAGAGACAGGGGTTCACCCCTCCACTTT. Its translation: CASRDRGSPLHF.

The rearrangement links TRBV28 to TRBJ1-2, with D perhaps TRBD1 (6 bases). Per the germline V gene, CDR1 is MDHEN and CDR2 is SYDVKM. With 4 bases removed from V and 7 bases from J, the gap between germline ends came to 19 bases. The CDR3 contains 15 residues. DNA for the CDR3: TGTGCCAGCAGTTCCCCTACAGGGCGAGGAAGTGGCTACACCTTC. It specifies CASSSPTGRGSGYTF.

V and J are TRBV6-5 and TRBJ2-3; 7 nucleotides agree with TRBD1. Germline-derived CDR1 and CDR2 are MNHEY and SVGAGI. The length of the CDR3 is 15 residues. After removal of 2 bases from V and 0 bases from J, the junction contained 2 bases not matched to a gene. The CDR3 DNA is TGTGCCAGCAGTTACCGGACAGGAAGCACAGATACGCAGTATTTT. Its translation: CASSYRTGSTDTQYF.

A single count supports this clone. The chain is built from TRBV29-1 and TRBJ1-2; a weak D match, TRBD1 (5 bases). CDR1 and CDR2 (germline): SQVTM, ANQGSEA. This CDR3 is 15 amino acids long. Trimming removed 0 bases from V and 2 bases from J, with 13 bases in between. This CDR3 reads CSVEDSRTFNYGYTF. CDR3 DNA sequence: TGCAGCGTTGAAGATTCAAGGACATTCAACTATGGCTACACCTTC.

The V gene is TRBV6-1, the J gene TRBJ2-1; 9 positions match TRBD2. V shed 2 bases and J 4 bases; nucleotides not matched to a gene: 6. This CDR3 contains 16 residues. Germline CDR1 is MNHNS and CDR2 is SASEGT. CDR3 nucleotide sequence: TGTGCCAGCAGTGAAACTCGGACTAGCGTTTACAATGAGCAGTTCTTC. Its protein is CASSETRTSVYNEQFF.

The rearrangement joins TRBV13 to TRBJ2-3; D ambiguous. The germline gives CDR1 PRHDT, CDR2 FYEKMQ (reference sequence). Between the trimmed V and J ends, which lost 2 bases and 1 base, there was a span of 13 bases. The CDR3 covers 16 residues. In DNA, the CDR3 is TGTGCCAGCAGCTTACAGGCCTTCGGTCGCACAGATACGCAGTATTTT. Residues: CASSLQAFGRTDTQYF. Complete variable domain (other parts from reference TRBV13 and TRBJ2-3): AAGVIQSPRHLIKEKRETATLKCYPIPRHDTVYWYQQGPGQDPQFLISFYEKMQSDKGSIPDRFSAQQFSDYHSELNMSSLELGDSALYFCASSLQAFGRTDTQYFGPGTRLTVL.

V gene TRBV28 combines with J gene TRBJ1-5; D possibly corresponds to TRBD1 (5 bases). This CDR3 is built from 15 residues. From germline, CDR1 is MDHEN and CDR2 SYDVKM. The V and J ends lost 6 bases and 5 bases respectively, with 17 bases between them. The CDR3: CASRGTGGVDQPQHF. The CDR3 DNA sequence: TGTGCCAGCAGGGGAACCGGGGGGGTGGATCAGCCCCAGCATTTT.

The J gene is TRBJ1-6, the V gene TRBV5-6; tentative D call: TRBD1 (5 bases). The CDR3 runs 14 residues. Germline-derived CDR1 and CDR2 are SGHDT and YYEEEE. Trimming took off 0 bases at V and 9 bases at J, with 10 bases between the two ends. The CDR3 region is CASSLGRQGSPLHF. The CDR3 DNA sequence: TGTGCCAGCAGCTTGGGCAGGCAGGGTTCACCCCTCCACTTT.

This clone is a singleton in its sample. CDR3 loop: CASRQGGNTEAFF. In DNA, the CDR3 is TGTGCCAGCAGGCAGGGGGGGAACACTGAAGCTTTCTTT. The V call is TRBV11-2, the J call TRBJ1-1; 7 bases are shared with TRBD1. V lost 6 bases, J lost 1 base, and 2 bases stayed unmatched. This CDR3 is 13 amino acids long. Germline V gives CDR1 SGHAT, CDR2 FQNNGV.

A few counts support this clone. V and J are TRBV28 and TRBJ2-7; 7 positions agree with TRBD2. Trimming at V came to 5 bases and at J to 6 bases, leaving 13 bases not matched to a gene. CDR3 length: 15 residues. Germline loops: CDR1 MDHEN, CDR2 SYDVKM. The CDR3 DNA sequence: TGTGCCAGCAGTCCCGAAGCTAGCGGACGCTCCGAGCAGTACTTC. It is translated as CASSPEASGRSEQYF.

The chain has TRBV7-2 and TRBJ2-2, with 7 bases lining up with TRBD1. Looked up from germline, CDR1 is SGHTA and CDR2 is FQGNSA. This CDR3 comprises 13 residues. The trim removed 8 bases at V and 6 bases at J, leaving 6 bases unmatched. The CDR3 reads CASRQGRAGELFF. CDR3 bases: TGTGCCAGCCGACAGGGAAGGGCCGGGGAGCTGTTTTTT.

This chain joins TRBV5-4 and TRBJ2-3; 7 bases line up with TRBD1. The CDR3 contains 16 residues. The V gene end was trimmed by 0 bases and the J gene end by 2 bases; junction bases not matched to a gene: 6. CDR1 is SGHNT, CDR2 YYREEE, per germline (reference sequence). CDR3 coding DNA: TGTGCCAGCAGCTTGGCCCAGGGACAGAACACAGATACGCAGTATTTT. Amino acid sequence: CASSLAQGQNTDTQYF.

This clone was counted only a few times. The chain combines TRBV27 with TRBJ2-3; 9 bases agree with TRBD2. Germline V CDR1 and CDR2: MNHEY, SMNVEV (reference sequence). The length of the CDR3 is 15 residues. The J segment lost 6 bases and the V segment lost 6 bases, leaving 10 bases of the junction unmatched. CDR3 loop: CASRGSGGLFDTQYF. CDR3 in DNA: TGTGCCAGCAGGGGTAGCGGGGGACTGTTCGATACGCAGTATTTT.

V is TRBV6-4 and J is TRBJ1-2, with D possibly being TRBD1 (6 bases). Trimming pared 0 bases from V and 8 bases from J, leaving 13 bases between. The germline gives CDR1 MRHNA, CDR2 SNTAGT. This CDR3 is 14 amino acids long. CDR3 loop: CASSDSYRDGGYTF. Written as DNA, the CDR3 is TGTGCCAGCAGTGACTCATACAGGGATGGCGGCTACACCTTC.

The DNA for the CDR3 is TGTGCCAGCAGCCGATCCACCACATCGAATGAGCAGTTCTTC. The encoded protein is CASSRSTTSNEQFF. This chain uses TRBV2 with TRBJ2-1, with D unresolved. The CDR3 length is 14 residues. Trimming took 6 bases from V and 7 from J, leaving 16 bases between them. Germline V gives CDR1 SNHLY, CDR2 FYNNEI.

The V call is TRBV25-1, the J call TRBJ2-5; 9 bases agree with TRBD2. The CDR3 consists of 17 residues. Germline trimming cut 4 bases from V and 5 bases from J; bases unmatched to any gene: 14. Germline V lookup: CDR1 MGHDK, CDR2 SYGVNS. CDR3 residues: CASSGDSGSLRRETQYF. The CDR3 nucleotides are TGTGCCAGCAGTGGGGATAGCGGGAGTCTGCGCCGGGAGACCCAGTACTTC.

For the CDR3, the DNA is TGTGCCAGCAGTTTATTCCCCCGGACAAGCGGGGGGGACTACAATGAGCAGTTCTTC. It specifies CASSLFPRTSGGDYNEQFF. V is TRBV27 and J is TRBJ2-1; TRBD2 agrees at 10 bases. CDR3 length: 19 residues. The trim removed 1 base at V and 3 bases at J, leaving 12 bases unmatched. Germline-derived CDR1 and CDR2 are MNHEY and SMNVEV (reference sequence).

The chain carries TRBV11-2 and TRBJ2-1; the match to TRBD1 covers 9 bases. CDR1 is SGHAT, CDR2 FQNNGV, per germline. The ends lost 5 bases at V and 10 bases at J; junction bases unmatched: 3. The CDR3 sequence is 12 residues long. The CDR3 loop is CASSRTGGEQFF. CDR3 nucleotide sequence: TGTGCCAGCAGCCGAACAGGGGGCGAGCAGTTCTTC.

The V call is TRBV5-1, the J call TRBJ1-4; weak D call: TRBD1 (6 bases). V shed 4 bases and J shed 4 bases, with 14 bases lying between them. CDR1 and CDR2 (germline): SGHRS, YFSETQ. This CDR3 has 15 residues. CDR3 residues: CASSPAGEGNEKLFF. Here the CDR3 DNA reads TGCGCCAGCAGCCCGGCAGGGGAGGGTAATGAAAAACTGTTTTTT.

This chain joins TRBV15 and TRBJ1-5; TRBD1 matches at 9 bases. The CDR3 runs to 15 residues. V lost 4 bases, J lost 2 bases, and 3 bases stayed unmatched. Germline V gene lookup returns CDR1 LNHNV and CDR2 YYDKDF (reference sequence). CDR3 protein: CATSMTGGGNQPQHF. For the CDR3, the DNA is TGTGCCACCAGCATGACAGGGGGGGGCAATCAGCCCCAGCATTTT.

J is TRBJ2-7 and V is TRBV4-2, with a tentative D call TRBD1 (7 bases). V lost 0 bases to trimming and J lost 3 bases, with 15 bases between them. The CDR3 has 16 residues. The germline V gene encodes CDR1 LGHNA and CDR2 YNFKEQ. Here the CDR3 DNA reads TGTGCCAGCAGCCAAGATAAAGGAGGGGGCGGCTACGAGCAGTACTTC. Protein: CASSQDKGGGGYEQYF.

The rearrangement uses TRBV27 and TRBJ2-2; 9 nucleotides match TRBD1. The CDR3 sequence is 16 residues long. Trimming cost V 0 bases and J 3 bases; bases outside gene matches: 2. Germline assignment: CDR1 MNHEY and CDR2 SMNVEV (reference sequence). Here the CDR3 DNA reads TGTGCCAGCAGTTTATCTGGACAGGGGTACACCGGGGAGCTGTTTTTT. Residues: CASSLSGQGYTGELFF.

The chain recombines TRBV15 with TRBJ2-2, with 8 positions matching TRBD1. The CDR3 is made up of 15 amino acids. V was clipped by 5 bases and J by 7 bases; unmatched bases: 9. From germline, CDR1 is LNHNV and CDR2 YYDKDF (reference sequence). CDR3 DNA sequence: TGTGCCACCAGCTTTGACAGGGGCCCCGGCGGGGAGCTGTTTTTT. Translation gives CATSFDRGPGGELFF.

V is TRBV2 and J is TRBJ2-1; 13 bases map to TRBD2. The CDR3 totals 15 residues. Germline CDR1 is SNHLY and CDR2 is FYNNEI. The trim removed 2 bases at V and 7 bases at J, leaving 2 bases unmatched. The CDR3 reads CASSEMGLAGNEQFF. CDR3 sequence (DNA): TGTGCCAGCAGTGAAATGGGACTAGCGGGAAATGAGCAGTTCTTC.

J is TRBJ1-1 and V is TRBV11-2, with D possibly being TRBD1 (5 bases). Germline V gives CDR1 SGHAT, CDR2 FQNNGV. CDR3 length: 15 amino acids. Trimming left V 0 bases short and J 3 bases short, with 11 bases between. The CDR3 spells CASSLDLGLYTEAFF. DNA for the CDR3: TGTGCCAGCAGCTTAGATCTGGGACTCTACACTGAAGCTTTCTTT.

This clone appeared a single time. This rearrangement joins TRBV5-1 to TRBJ2-7, with TRBD1 matching 10 bases. Germline-derived CDR1 and CDR2 are SGHRS and YFSETQ. The CDR3 extends over 15 amino acids. V dropped 0 bases and J dropped 7; count of bases not matched to a gene: 7. CDR3 sequence (DNA): TGCGCCAGCAGCTTGGGACAGGGGGCAGTGTGGGAGCAGTACTTC. Its protein product is CASSLGQGAVWEQYF.

The chain carries TRBV28 and TRBJ2-1, with D tentatively TRBD2 (5 bases). The CDR3 consists of 15 residues. V was shortened by 4 bases and J by 4 bases, with 14 bases between the two germline ends. Germline assignment: CDR1 MDHEN and CDR2 SYDVKM. CDR3 nucleotides: TGTGCCAGCAGTTCCCCCGGACTGATTTACAATGAGCAGTTCTTC. It yields the protein CASSSPGLIYNEQFF.

The genes are TRBV10-2 and TRBJ2-2, with D perhaps TRBD2 (5 bases). Germline V lookup: CDR1 WSHSY, CDR2 SAAADI. The CDR3 consists of 14 residues. V was cut by 2 bases and J by 5 bases, with 9 bases left in between. This chain's CDR3 is CASSEDRGTGELFF. The CDR3 DNA reads TGCGCCAGCAGTGAGGACCGAGGGACCGGGGAGCTGTTTTTT.

J is TRBJ2-5 and V is TRBV28; 12 positions match TRBD2. The germline V gene encodes CDR1 MDHEN and CDR2 SYDVKM. The CDR3 extends over 15 amino acids. The V and J ends lost 7 bases and 2 bases, in that order; junction bases with no gene match: 5. CDR3 amino acids: CASTGGLAGQETQYF. The CDR3 nucleotides read TGTGCCAGCACAGGTGGACTAGCGGGACAAGAGACCCAGTACTTC.

CDR3 region: CASSVEIYEQYF. The CDR3 nucleotides are TGTGCCAGCAGTGTTGAGATTTACGAGCAGTACTTC. This chain joins TRBV2 and TRBJ2-7; no firm D call. The CDR3 spans 12 residues. Per the germline V gene, CDR1 is SNHLY and CDR2 is FYNNEI. The V gene lost 4 bases and the J gene lost 4 bases, with 8 bases spanning the gap. The full variable domain, with the rest looked up from reference TRBV2 and TRBJ2-7, is EPEVTQTPSHQVTQMGQEVILRCVPISNHLYFYWYRQILGQKVEFLVSFYNNEISEKSEIFDDQFSVERPDGSNFTLKIRSTKLEDSAMYFCASSVEIYEQYFGPGTRLTVT.

The J gene is TRBJ1-2, the V gene TRBV20-1; D is undetermined. The V end lost 6 bases, the J end lost 5 bases, and 10 bases lay between the germline ends. Germline V gives CDR1 DFQATT, CDR2 SNEGSKA (reference sequence). The CDR3 spans 11 residues. The DNA for the CDR3 is TGCAGTGCCCCGGGAGGATATGGCTACACCTTC. This sequence encodes CSAPGGYGYTF.